Listed here is a single T cell receptor (delta chain). Its antigen is unknown. This likely traces to a read error, being one base from a far larger clone. The CDR3 consists of 16 residues. From germline, CDR1 is GEAIGNYY and CDR2 EKD. The data were taken from a study of γδ T cells in repeated Plasmodium falciparum infection. On the study more broadly: Each infection was followed by sampling at 21 days, plus baseline and some pre-infection draws. Malian gammadelta TCRs were studied during no-transmission periods and across acute malaria episodes.

Each sorted gammadelta sample had TRG and TRD chains sequenced. TCRdb repeated clone calling on the multiplex PCR reads with CATT. The profile shows tens of thousands of delta-chain clones, roughly 1.6% of them singletons. Findings and limits, study-wide: Vgamma9/Vdelta2+ repertoires stayed stably polyclonal over time and infection.

Bulk repertoires came from Vgamma9/Vdelta2+ or Vdelta2-negative gammadelta T cells flow-sorted from PBMC. J is TRDJ1 and V is TRDV2; weak D call: TRDD3 (5 bases). The J gene comes from matching the DNA to germline here; TCRdb lacks it. This clonotype was sampled from a pool of human donors (malaria-infected and uninfected, not separated). Sequenced sample: gamma-delta T cells from blood. The CDR3 protein is CACDKLYGEYTDKLIF. Here the CDR3 DNA reads TGTGCCTGCGACAAACTTTATGGGGAGTACACCGATAAACTCATCTTT.